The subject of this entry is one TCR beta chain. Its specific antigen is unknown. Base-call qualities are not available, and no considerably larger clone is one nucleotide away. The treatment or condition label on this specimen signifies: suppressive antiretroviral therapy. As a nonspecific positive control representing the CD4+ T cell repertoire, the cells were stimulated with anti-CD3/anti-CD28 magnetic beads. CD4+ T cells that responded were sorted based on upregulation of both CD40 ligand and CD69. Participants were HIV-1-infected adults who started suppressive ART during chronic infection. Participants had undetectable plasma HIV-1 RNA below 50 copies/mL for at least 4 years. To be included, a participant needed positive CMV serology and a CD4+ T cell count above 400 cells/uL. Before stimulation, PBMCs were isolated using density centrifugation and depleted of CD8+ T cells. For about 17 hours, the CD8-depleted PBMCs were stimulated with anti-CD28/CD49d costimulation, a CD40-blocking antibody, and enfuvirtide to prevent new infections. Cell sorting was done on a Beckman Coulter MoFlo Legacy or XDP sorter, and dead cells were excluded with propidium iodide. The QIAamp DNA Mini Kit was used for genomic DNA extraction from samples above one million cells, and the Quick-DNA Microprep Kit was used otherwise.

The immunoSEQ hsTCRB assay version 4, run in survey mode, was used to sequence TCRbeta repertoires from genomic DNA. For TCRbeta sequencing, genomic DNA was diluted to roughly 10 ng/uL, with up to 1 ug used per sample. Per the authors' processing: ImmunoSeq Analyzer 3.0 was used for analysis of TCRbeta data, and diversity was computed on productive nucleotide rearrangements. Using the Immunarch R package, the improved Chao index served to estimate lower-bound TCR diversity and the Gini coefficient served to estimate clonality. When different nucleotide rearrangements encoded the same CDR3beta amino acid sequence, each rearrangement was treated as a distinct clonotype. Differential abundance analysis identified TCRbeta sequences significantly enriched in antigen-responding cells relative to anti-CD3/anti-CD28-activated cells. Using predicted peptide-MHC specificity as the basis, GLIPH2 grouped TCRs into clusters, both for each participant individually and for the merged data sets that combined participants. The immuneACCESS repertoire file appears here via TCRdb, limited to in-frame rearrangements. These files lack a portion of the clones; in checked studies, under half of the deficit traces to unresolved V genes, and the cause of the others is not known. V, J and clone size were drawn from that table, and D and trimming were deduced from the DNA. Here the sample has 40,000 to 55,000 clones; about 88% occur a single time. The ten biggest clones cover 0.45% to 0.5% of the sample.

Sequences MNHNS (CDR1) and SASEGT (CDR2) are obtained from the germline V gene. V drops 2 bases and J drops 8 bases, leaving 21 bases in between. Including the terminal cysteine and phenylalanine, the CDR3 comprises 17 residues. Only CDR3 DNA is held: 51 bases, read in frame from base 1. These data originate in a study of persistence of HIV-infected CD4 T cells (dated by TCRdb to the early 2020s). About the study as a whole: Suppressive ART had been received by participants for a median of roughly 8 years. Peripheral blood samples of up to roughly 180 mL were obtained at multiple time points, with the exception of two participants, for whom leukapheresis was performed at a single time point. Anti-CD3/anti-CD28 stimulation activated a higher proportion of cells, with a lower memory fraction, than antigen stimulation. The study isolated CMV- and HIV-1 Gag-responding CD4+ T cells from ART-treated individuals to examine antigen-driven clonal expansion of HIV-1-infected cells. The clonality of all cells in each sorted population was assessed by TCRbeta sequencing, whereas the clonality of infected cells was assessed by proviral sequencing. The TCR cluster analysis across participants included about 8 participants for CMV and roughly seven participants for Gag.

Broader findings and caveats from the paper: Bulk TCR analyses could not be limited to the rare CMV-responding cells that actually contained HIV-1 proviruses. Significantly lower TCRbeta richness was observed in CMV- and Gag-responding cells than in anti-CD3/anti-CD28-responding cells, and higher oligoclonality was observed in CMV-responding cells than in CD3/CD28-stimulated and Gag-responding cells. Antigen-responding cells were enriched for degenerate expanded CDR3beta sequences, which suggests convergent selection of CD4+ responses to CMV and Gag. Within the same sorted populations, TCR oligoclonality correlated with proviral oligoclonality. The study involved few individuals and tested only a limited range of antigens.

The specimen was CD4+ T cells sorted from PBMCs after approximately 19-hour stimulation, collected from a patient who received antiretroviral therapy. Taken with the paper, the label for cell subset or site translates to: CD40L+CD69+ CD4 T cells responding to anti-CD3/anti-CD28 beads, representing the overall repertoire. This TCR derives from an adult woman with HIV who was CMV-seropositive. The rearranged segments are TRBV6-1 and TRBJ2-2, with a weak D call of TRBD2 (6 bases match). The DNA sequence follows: TGTGCCAGCAGTGAATGGTGGGGACTTGGTTTGTTGGGGGAGCTGTTTTTT. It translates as CASSEWWGLGLLGELFF.